This T cell receptor beta chain is drawn from a study of CD8 T cells in ankylosing spondylitis. Trimming shortened V by 3 bases and J by 3 bases, and 15 bases separated the two germline ends. CDR1 and CDR2 from the germline V gene are DFQATT and SNEGSKA (reference sequence). This CDR3 spans 14 amino acids. Each CDR3 protein is one row after TCRdb ran MiXCR on the 5' RACE reads. The sample has 100,000 to 150,000 distinct CDR3 sequences, 7% to 10% seen once; the top ten hold approximately 3.4%. Study-wide findings and caveats: CD8+ by phenotype, disease-linked clones were relatively rare in peripheral blood.

This clonotype was counted a few times. Its antigen is currently unknown. What was sequenced was blood, either unsorted or a sorted T cell fraction (not recorded which). The V call is TRBV20-1, the J call TRBJ2-7; D ambiguous. The sequence was obtained from a male donor with ankylosing spondylitis or in good health (not recorded which). This CDR3 is CSASSPSRRYEQYF. DNA for the CDR3: TGCAGTGCTAGTTCCCCAAGCAGGCGCTACGAGCAGTACTTC.